This entry is about one T cell receptor (beta chain). In the study's own analysis: Amplification from reference gene primers served as the basis for estimated nucleated cell counts. Measured with immunoSEQ multiplex PCR; TCRdb has only the in-frame clones, and not every one. V and J calls and clone size are as listed in that table; D and trimming were resolved from the DNA. This sample yields almost 55,000 clones, of which approximately 84% are seen a single time; 25% to 30% belongs to the top ten. These data come from a study of blood T cell repertoires in COVID-19. Study context: PBMCs, B-cell-depleted T cells, or T cells provided the cDNA or gDNA that made up the material.

Trimming took 10 bases from V and 11 from J; bases not matched to a gene: 9. The CDR3 runs 12 residues. The rearrangement uses TRBV12-3 or TRBV12-4 and TRBJ1-5, with 9 bases that match TRBD1. This sequence originates from a human donor in a cohort sampled during active COVID-19. Sequences were obtained from peripheral blood. DNA of the CDR3: TGTGCCACCTCGACAGGGGGGACGGCCCAGCATTTT. Translating gives CATSTGGTAQHF.